This T cell receptor beta chain stems from a study of T cell repertoires in cytomegalovirus infection. In the study overall: An indication of both CMV infection and matching HLA type came from public TCR beta signatures.

TCRdb re-called the reads through MiXCR, storing one row per CDR3 protein. The sample records hundreds of thousands of distinct CDR3 sequences, around 30% being singletons. V was trimmed by 5 bases and J by 2 bases, leaving 14 bases between them. From germline, CDR1 is MNHEY and CDR2 SVGEGT. The CDR3 covers 15 residues. As to this clonotype: Its antigen is still unknown.

The sequencing here drew on cultured PBMCs, taken from culture after CMV antigen stimulation. The chain uses TRBV6-2 or TRBV6-3 and TRBJ2-3; D call uncertain. The source of this sequence is a human donor in good health (CMV status not recorded). Some clones in this sample may be carry-over from other donors' samples. CDR3 loop: CASSTLYPITDTQYF. The CDR3 DNA is TGTGCCAGCAGTACACTATACCCCATCACAGATACGCAGTATTTT.